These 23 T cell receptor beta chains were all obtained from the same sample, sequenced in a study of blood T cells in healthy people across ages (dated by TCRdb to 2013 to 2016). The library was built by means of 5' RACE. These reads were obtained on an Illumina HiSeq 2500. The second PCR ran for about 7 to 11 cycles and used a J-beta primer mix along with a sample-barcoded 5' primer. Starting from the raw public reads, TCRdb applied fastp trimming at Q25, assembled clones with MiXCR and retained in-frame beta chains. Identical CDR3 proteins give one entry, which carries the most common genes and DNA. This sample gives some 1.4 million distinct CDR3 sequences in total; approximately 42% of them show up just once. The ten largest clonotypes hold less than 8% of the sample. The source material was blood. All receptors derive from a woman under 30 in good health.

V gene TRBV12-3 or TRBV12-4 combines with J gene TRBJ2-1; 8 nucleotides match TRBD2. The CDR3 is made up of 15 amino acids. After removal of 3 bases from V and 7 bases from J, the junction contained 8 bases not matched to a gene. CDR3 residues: CASSFLSGSSNEQFF. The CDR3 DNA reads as TGTGCCAGCAGTTTCTTGAGCGGGAGCAGTAATGAGCAGTTCTTC.

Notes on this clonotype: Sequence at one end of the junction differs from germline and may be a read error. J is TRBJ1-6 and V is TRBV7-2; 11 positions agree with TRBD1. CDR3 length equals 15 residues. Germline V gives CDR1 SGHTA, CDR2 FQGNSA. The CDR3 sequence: CASSSGTGGFSLLHF. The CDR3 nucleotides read TGTGCCAGCAGCAGCGGGACAGGGGGTTTTTCACTCCTCCACTTT.

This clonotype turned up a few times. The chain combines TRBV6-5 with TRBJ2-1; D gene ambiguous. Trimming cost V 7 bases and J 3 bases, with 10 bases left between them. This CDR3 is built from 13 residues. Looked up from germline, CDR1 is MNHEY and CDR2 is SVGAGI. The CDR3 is CASTGVGYNEQFF. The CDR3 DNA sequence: TGTGCCAGCACCGGAGTAGGCTACAATGAGCAGTTCTTC.

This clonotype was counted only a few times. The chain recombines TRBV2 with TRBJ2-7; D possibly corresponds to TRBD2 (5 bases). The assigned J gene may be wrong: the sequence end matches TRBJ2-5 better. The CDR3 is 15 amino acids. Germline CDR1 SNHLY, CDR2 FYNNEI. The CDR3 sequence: CASRADRGISETQYF. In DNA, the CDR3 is TGTGCCAGCAGAGCGGACCGTGGGATTTCGGAGACCCAGTACTTC.

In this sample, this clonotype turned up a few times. DNA for the CDR3: TGCAGCGCCCCCGGCGTGAGCTCCTACGAGCAGTACTTC. Its translation is CSAPGVSSYEQYF. This chain uses TRBV20-1 with TRBJ2-7; the D is unclear. In germline, CDR1 is DFQATT, CDR2 SNEGSKA (reference sequence). CDR3 length: 13 amino acids.

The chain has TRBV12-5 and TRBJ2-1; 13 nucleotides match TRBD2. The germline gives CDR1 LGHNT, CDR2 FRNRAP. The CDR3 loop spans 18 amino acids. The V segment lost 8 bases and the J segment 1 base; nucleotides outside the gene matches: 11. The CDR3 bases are TGTGCTAGTCGAAAAGGACTAGCGGGAGTCGGTTCCTACAATGAGCAGTTCTTC. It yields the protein CASRKGLAGVGSYNEQFF.

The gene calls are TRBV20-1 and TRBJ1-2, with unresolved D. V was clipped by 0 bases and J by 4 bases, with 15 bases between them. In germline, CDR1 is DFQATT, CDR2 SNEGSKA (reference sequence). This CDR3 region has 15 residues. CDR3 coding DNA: TGCAGTGCTAGAGATCCAGGCAGTACGAGCTATGGCTACACCTTC. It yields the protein CSARDPGSTSYGYTF.

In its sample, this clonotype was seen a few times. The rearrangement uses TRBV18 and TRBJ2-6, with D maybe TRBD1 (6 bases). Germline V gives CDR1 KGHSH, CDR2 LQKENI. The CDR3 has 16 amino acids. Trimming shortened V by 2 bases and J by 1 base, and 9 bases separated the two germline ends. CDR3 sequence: CASSPGQPSGANVLTF. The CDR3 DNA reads TGTGCCAGCTCACCAGGACAGCCTTCTGGGGCCAACGTCCTGACTTTC.

For the CDR3, the DNA is TGCAGTGCTACCCGGGAAAGCTCCTACAATGAGCAGTTCTTC. It translates to CSATRESSYNEQFF. The chain employs TRBV20-1 and TRBJ2-1; D might be TRBD2 (5 bases). The V and J ends lost 4 bases and 0 bases respectively, with 10 bases between them. The CDR3 spans 14 residues. CDR1 is DFQATT, CDR2 SNEGSKA, per germline (reference sequence).

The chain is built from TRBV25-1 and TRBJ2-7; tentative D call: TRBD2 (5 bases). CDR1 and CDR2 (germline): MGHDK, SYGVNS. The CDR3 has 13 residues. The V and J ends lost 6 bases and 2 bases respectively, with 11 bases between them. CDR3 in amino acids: CASSKRGTYEQYF. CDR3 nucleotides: TGTGCCAGCAGCAAAAGAGGGACCTACGAGCAGTACTTC.

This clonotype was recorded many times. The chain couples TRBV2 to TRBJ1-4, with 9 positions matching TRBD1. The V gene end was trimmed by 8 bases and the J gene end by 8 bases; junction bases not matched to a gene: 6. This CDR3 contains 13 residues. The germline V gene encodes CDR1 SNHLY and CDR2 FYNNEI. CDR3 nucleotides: TGTGCCAGCCTCCGGGACAGGGAAGAAAAACTGTTTTTT. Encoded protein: CASLRDREEKLFF.

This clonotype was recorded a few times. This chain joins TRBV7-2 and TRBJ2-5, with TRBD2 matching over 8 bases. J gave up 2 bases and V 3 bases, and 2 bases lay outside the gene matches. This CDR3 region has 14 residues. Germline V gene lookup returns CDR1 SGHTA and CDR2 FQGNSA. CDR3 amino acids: CASSLTSVQETQYF. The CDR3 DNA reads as TGTGCCAGCAGCTTGACTAGCGTTCAAGAGACCCAGTACTTC.

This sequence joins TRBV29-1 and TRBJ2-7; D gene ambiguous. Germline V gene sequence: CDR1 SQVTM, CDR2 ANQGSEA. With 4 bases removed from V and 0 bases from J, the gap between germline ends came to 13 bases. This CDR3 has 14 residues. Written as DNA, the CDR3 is TGCAGCGTTGTAAGGACCTTTAGCTCCTACGAGCAGTACTTC. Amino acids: CSVVRTFSSYEQYF.

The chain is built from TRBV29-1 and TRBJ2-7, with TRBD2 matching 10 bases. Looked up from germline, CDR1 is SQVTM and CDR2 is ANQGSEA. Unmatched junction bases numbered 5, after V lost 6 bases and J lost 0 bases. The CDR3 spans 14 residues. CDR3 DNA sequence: TGCAGCGTCCGACTAGCGGGCGACTCCTACGAGCAGTACTTC. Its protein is CSVRLAGDSYEQYF.

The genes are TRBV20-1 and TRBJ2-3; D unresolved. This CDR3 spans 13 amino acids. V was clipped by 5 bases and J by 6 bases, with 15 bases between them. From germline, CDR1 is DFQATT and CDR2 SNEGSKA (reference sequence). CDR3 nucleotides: TGCAGTGCTCTTAGCCCCGACTGGGATACGCAGTATTTT. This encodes CSALSPDWDTQYF.

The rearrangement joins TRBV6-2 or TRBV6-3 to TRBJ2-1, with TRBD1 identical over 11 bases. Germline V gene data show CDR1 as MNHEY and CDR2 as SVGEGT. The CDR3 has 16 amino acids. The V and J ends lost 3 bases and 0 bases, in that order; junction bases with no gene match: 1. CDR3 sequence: CASSYGTGGSYNEQFF. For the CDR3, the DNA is TGTGCCAGCAGTTATGGGACAGGGGGCTCCTACAATGAGCAGTTCTTC.

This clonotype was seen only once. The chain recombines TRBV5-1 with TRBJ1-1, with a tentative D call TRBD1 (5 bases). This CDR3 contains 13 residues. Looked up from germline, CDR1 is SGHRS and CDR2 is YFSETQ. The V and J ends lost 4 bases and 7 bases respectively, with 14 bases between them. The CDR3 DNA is TGCGCCAGCAGCCATCGACCGGGGCTTGAAGCTTTCTTT. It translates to CASSHRPGLEAFF.

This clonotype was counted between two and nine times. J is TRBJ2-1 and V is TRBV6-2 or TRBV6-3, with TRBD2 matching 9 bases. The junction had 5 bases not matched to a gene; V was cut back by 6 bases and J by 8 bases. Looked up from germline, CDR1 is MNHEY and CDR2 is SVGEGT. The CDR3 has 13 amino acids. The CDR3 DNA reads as TGTGCCAGCAGACGGACTAGCGACTATGAGCAGTTCTTC. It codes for CASRRTSDYEQFF.

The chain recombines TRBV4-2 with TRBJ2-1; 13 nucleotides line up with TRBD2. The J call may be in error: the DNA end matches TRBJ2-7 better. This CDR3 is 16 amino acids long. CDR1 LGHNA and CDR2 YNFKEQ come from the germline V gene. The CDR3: CASSQGTSGVYNEQYF. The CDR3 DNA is TGTGCCAGCAGCCAGGGGACTAGCGGGGTATACAATGAGCAGTACTTC.

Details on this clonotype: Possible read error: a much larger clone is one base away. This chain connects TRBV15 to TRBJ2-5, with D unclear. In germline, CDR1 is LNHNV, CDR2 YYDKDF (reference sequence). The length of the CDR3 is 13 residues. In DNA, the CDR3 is TGTGCCACCGGCAGCCACGGCTTCGAGACCCAGTACTTC. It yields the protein CATGSHGFETQYF. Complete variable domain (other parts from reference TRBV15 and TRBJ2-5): DAMVIQNPRYQVTQFGKPVTLSCSQTLNHNVMYWYQQKSSQAPKLLFHYYDKDFNNEADTPDNFQSRRPNTSFCFLDIRSPGLGDTAMYLCATGSHGFETQYFGPGTRLLVL.

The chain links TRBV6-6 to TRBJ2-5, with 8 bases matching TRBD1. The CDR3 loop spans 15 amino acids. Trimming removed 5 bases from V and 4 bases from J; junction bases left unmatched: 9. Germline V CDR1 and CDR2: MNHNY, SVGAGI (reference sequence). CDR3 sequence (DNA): TGTGCCAGCAGTCACGGACAGGGTGGGCGAGAGACCCAGTACTTC. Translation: CASSHGQGGRETQYF.

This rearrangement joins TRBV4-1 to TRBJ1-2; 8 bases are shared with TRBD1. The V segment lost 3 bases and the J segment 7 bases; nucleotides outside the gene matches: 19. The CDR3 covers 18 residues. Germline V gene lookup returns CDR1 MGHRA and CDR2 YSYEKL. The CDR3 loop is CASSHLSPGTGGDSGYTF. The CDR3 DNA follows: TGCGCCAGCAGCCACCTTTCCCCCGGGACAGGCGGAGACTCTGGCTACACCTTC.

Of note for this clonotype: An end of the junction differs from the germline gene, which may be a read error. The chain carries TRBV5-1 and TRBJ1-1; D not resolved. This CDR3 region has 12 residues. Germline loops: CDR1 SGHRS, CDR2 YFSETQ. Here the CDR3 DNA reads TGCGCCAGCAGCCAGACTAACACTGAAGTTTTCTTT. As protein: CASSQTNTEVFF.